These T cell receptor beta chains were read from a single sample in a study of blood T cell repertoires in COVID-19. This table comes from immunoSEQ multiplex PCR, and its TCRdb copy is limited to in-frame clones, with some not included. The profile shows 200,000 to 250,000 clones, 84% of them singletons. The sample taken for sequencing was peripheral blood. The receptors derive from a man in his forties or fifties with active or convalescent COVID-19. Each CDR3 is given with its conserved first and last residue. D genes are given only for firm matches. For some rows the clone size is stated as once, few or many, or as a class when expanded; others skip it.

once	TRBD2	TRBV7-9	TRBJ2-1	CASSVRLAGGYNEQFF	TGTGCCAGCAGCGTCCGACTAGCGGGAGGGTACAATGAGCAGTTCTTC
-	-	TRBV28	TRBJ2-7	CASRSSGSAGEQYF	TGTGCCAGCAGATCTTCGGGGTCCGCCGGGGAGCAGTACTTC
-	-	TRBV7-2	TRBJ1-1	CASSLGRNLGAEAFF	TGTGCCAGCAGCTTAGGTAGAAACTTAGGGGCTGAAGCTTTCTTT
-	-	TRBV19	TRBJ1-3	CASRPGAAGVDGNTIYF	TGTGCCAGTAGACCAGGGGCGGCAGGGGTCGATGGAAACACCATATATTTT
-	-	TRBV15	TRBJ1-2	CATSRDRRGPYGYTF	TGTGCCACCAGCAGAGATCGGAGGGGCCCCTATGGCTACACCTTC
-	TRBD1	TRBV6-1	TRBJ1-6	CASSGVTGGGRAPLHF	TGTGCCAGCAGTGGGGTGACAGGGGGCGGTAGGGCACCCCTCCACTTT
once	TRBD2	TRBV6-6	TRBJ2-1	CASSPTSGPFDNEQFF	TGTGCCAGCAGCCCAACTAGCGGGCCATTCGACAATGAGCAGTTCTTC
few	TRBD2	TRBV6-5	TRBJ2-2	CASRVLADTGELFF	TGTGCCAGCAGGGTCCTAGCGGACACCGGGGAGCTGTTTTTT
-	TRBD1	TRBV4-1	TRBJ1-4	CASSQDRGLSNEKLFF	TGCGCCAGCAGCCAGGACAGGGGGCTTTCTAATGAAAAACTGTTTTTT
-	-	TRBV9	TRBJ1-1	CASSFGPNTEAFF	TGTGCCAGCAGTTTTGGCCCGAACACTGAAGCTTTCTTT
once	TRBD1	TRBV5-4	TRBJ1-2	CASSLSRGQGEGYTF	TGTGCCAGCAGCCTCTCACGGGGCCAGGGGGAAGGCTACACCTTC
-	-	TRBV18	TRBJ2-7	CASSPWIASEWEQYF	TGTGCCAGCTCACCATGGATAGCCTCTGAATGGGAGCAGTACTTC
-	-	TRBV6-2/TRBV6-3	TRBJ1-5	CASSYWGGNQPQHF	TGTGCCAGCAGTTACTGGGGGGGCAATCAGCCCCAGCATTTT
-	-	TRBV18	TRBJ1-1	CASSPSQENTEAFF	TGTGCCAGCTCACCGAGCCAGGAGAACACTGAAGCTTTCTTT
-	-	TRBV5-6	TRBJ1-2	CASSEGVLGYGYTF	TGTGCCAGCAGCGAGGGGGTTTTAGGCTATGGCTACACCTTC
-	TRBD2	TRBV2	TRBJ2-7	CASVLAGASYEQYF	TGTGCCAGCGTACTAGCGGGTGCCTCCTACGAGCAGTACTTC
-	-	TRBV7-2	TRBJ1-2	CASSLPGSYGYTF	TGTGCCAGCAGCTTACCGGGATCCTATGGCTACACCTTC
-	TRBD1	TRBV6-5	TRBJ1-6	CASSYQGDNSPLHF	TGTGCCAGCAGTTACCAGGGGGACAATTCACCCCTCCACTTT
once	TRBD1	TRBV5-1	TRBJ2-3	CASSRGQGTDTQYF	TGCGCCAGCAGCAGAGGACAGGGTACAGATACGCAGTATTTT
once	-	TRBV29-1	TRBJ2-1	CSVLRGSYNEQFF	TGCAGCGTTCTCAGGGGATCTTACAATGAGCAGTTCTTC
-	-	TRBV2	TRBJ2-1	CASSEALPAGPYNEQFF	TGTGCCAGCAGTGAAGCGCTTCCGGCGGGCCCCTACAATGAGCAGTTCTTC
-	-	TRBV3-1/TRBV3-2	TRBJ2-7	CASSQESGLISYEQYF	TGTGCCAGCAGCCAAGAGTCGGGACTGATCTCCTACGAGCAGTACTTC
once	-	TRBV14	TRBJ2-5	CASSQDPQGKETQYF	TGTGCCAGCAGCCAAGATCCCCAGGGAAAAGAGACCCAGTACTTC
-	-	TRBV24-1	TRBJ2-4	CATSAVGRLAKNIQYF	TGTGCCACCAGTGCCGTAGGCCGACTAGCCAAAAACATTCAGTACTTC
-	TRBD1	TRBV7-9	TRBJ2-2	CASSLGQGGTGELFF	TGTGCCAGCAGCTTAGGACAGGGGGGCACCGGGGAGCTGTTTTTT